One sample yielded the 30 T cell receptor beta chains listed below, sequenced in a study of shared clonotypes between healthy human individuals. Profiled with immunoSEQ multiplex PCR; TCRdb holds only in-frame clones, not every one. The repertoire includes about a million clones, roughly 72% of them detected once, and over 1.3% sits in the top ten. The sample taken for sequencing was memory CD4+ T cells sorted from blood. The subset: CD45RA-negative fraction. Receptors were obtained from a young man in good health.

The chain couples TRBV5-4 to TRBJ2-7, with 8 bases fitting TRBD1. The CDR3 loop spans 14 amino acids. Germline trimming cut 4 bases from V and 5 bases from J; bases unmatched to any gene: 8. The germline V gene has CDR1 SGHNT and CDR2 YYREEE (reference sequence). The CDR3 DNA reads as TGTGCCAGCAGCCCCCGGACAGGGCAGAACGAGCAGTACTTC. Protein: CASSPRTGQNEQYF.

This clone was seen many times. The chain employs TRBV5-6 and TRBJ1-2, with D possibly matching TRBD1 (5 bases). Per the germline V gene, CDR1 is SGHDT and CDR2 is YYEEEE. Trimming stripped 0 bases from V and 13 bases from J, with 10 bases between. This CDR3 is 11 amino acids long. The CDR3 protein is CASSLVRAVTF. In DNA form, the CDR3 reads TGTGCCAGCAGCTTGGTCAGGGCGGTCACCTTC. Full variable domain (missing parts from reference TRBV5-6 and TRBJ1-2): DAGVTQSPTHLIKTRGQQVTLRCSPKSGHDTVSWYQQALGQGPQFIFQYYEEEERQRGNFPDRFSGHQFPNYSSELNVNALLLGDSALYLCASSLVRAVTFGSGTRLTVV.

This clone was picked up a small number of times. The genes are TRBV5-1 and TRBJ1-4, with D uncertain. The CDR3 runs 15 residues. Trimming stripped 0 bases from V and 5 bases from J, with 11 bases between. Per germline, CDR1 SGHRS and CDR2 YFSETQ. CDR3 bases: TGCGCCAGCAGCTTGGAGGAAGGGTGGAATGAAAAACTGTTTTTT. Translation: CASSLEEGWNEKLFF. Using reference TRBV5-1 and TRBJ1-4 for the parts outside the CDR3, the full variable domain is KAGVTQTPRYLIKTRGQQVTLSCSPISGHRSVSWYQQTPGQGLQFLFEYFSETQRNKGNFPGRFSGRQFSNSRSEMNVSTLELGDSALYLCASSLEEGWNEKLFFGSGTQLSVL.

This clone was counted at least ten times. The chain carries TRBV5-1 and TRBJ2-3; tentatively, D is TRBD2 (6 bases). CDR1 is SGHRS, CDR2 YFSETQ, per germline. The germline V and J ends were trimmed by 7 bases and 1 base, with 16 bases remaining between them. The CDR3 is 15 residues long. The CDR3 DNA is TGCGCCAGCCGCGGTACGGGGGAGGGCACAGATACGCAGTATTTT. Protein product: CASRGTGEGTDTQYF.

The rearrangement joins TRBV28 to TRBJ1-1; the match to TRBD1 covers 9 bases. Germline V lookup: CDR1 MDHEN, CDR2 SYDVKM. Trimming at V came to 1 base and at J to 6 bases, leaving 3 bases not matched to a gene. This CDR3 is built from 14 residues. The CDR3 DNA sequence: TGTGCCAGCAGTTTATTCGGACAGGGGTCTGAAGCTTTCTTT. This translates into CASSLFGQGSEAFF. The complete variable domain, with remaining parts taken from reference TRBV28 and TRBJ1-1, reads DVKVTQSSRYLVKRTGEKVFLECVQDMDHENMFWYRQDPGLGLRLIYFSYDVKMKEKGDIPEGYSVSREKKERFSLILESASTNQTSMYLCASSLFGQGSEAFFGQGTRLTVV.

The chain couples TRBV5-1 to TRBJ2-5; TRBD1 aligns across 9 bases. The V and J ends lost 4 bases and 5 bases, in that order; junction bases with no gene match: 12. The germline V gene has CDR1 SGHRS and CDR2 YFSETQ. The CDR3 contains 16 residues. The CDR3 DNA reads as TGCGCCAGCAGCAATACGGTGGACAGGGGCCCGGAGACCCAGTACTTC. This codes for CASSNTVDRGPETQYF.

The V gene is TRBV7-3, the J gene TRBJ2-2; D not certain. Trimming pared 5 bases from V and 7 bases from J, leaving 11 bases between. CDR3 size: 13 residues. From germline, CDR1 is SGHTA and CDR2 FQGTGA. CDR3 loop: CASSPMWGGELFF. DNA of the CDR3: TGTGCCAGCAGCCCGATGTGGGGCGGGGAGCTGTTTTTT.

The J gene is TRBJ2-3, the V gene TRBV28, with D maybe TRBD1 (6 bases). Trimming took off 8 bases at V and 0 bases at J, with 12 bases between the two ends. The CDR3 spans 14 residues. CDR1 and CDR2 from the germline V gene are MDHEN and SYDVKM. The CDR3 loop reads CASGGKASTDTQYF. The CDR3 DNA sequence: TGTGCCAGCGGGGGCAAAGCTAGCACAGATACGCAGTATTTT.

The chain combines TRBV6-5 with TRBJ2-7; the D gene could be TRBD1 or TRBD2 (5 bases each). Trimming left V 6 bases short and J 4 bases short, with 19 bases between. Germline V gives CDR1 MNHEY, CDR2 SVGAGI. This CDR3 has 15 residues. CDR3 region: CASSPTGTARYEQYF. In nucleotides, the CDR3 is TGTGCCAGCAGCCCCACCGGGACGGCACGGTACGAGCAGTACTTC.

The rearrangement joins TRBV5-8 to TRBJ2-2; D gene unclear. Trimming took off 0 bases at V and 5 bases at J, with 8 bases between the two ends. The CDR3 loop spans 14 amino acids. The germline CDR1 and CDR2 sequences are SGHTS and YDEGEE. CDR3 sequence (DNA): TGTGCCAGCAGCTTGGAGTCGAGGACCGGGGAGCTGTTTTTT. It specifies CASSLESRTGELFF.

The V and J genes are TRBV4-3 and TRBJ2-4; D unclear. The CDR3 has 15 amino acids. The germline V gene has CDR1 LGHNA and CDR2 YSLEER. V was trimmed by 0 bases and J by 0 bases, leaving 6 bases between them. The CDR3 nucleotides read TGCGCCAGCAGCCAAGACAGGCTAGCCAAAAACATTCAGTACTTC. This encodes CASSQDRLAKNIQYF.

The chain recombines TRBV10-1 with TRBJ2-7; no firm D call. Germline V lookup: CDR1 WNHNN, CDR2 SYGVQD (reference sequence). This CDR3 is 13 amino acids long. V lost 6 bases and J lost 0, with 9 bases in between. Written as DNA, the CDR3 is TGCGCCAGCAGCAATTCCGGCTCCTACGAGCAGTACTTC. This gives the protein CASSNSGSYEQYF.

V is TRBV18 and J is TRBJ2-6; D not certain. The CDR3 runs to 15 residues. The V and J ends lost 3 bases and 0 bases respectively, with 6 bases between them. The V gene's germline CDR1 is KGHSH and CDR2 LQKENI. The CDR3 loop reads CASSPVSSGANVLTF. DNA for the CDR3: TGTGCCAGCTCACCTGTTTCCTCTGGGGCCAACGTCCTGACTTTC.

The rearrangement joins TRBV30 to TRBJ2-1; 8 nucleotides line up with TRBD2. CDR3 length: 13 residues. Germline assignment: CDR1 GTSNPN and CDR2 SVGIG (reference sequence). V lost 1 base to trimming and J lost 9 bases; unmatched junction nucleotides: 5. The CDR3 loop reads CAWSERERGEQFF. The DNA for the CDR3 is TGTGCCTGGAGTGAGCGGGAGCGTGGTGAGCAGTTCTTC. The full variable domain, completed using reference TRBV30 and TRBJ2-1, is SQTIHQWPATLVQPVGSPLSLECTVEGTSNPNLYWYRQAAGRGLQLLFYSVGIGQISSEVPQNLSASRPQDRQFILSSKKLLLSDSGFYLCAWSERERGEQFFGPGTRLTVL.

CDR3 nucleotides: TGTGCCTGGAGGCCGATGGAGGGTGAGCAGTTCTTC. This gives the protein CAWRPMEGEQFF. The chain joins TRBV30 to TRBJ2-1; D might be TRBD2 (6 bases). Between the trimmed V and J ends, which lost 3 bases and 9 bases, there was a span of 12 bases. The CDR3 contains 12 residues. Germline lookup yields CDR1 GTSNPN and CDR2 SVGIG (reference sequence).

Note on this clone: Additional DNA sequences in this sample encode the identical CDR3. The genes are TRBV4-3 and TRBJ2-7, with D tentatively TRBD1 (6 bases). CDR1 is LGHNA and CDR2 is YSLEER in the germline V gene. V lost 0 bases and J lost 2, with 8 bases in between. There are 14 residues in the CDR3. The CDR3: CASSQETGAYEQYF. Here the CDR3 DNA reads TGCGCCAGCAGCCAAGAGACAGGTGCCTACGAGCAGTACTTC.

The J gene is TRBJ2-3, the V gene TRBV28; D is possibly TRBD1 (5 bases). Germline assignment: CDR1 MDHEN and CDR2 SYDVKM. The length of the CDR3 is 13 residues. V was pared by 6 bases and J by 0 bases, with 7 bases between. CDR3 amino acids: CASRDTSTDTQYF. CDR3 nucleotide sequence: TGTGCCAGCAGGGACACTAGCACAGATACGCAGTATTTT.

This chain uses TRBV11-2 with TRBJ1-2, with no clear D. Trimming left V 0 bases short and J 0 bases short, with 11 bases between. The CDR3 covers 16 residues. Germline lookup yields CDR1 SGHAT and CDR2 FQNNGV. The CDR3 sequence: CASSLDLVGSNYGYTF. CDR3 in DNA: TGTGCCAGCAGCTTAGATCTGGTGGGATCTAACTATGGCTACACCTTC.

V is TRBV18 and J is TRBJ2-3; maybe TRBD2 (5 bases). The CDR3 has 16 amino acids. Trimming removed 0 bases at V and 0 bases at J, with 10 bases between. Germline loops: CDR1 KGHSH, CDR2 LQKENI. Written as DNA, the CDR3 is TGTGCCAGCTCACCACCGGTTAGCGCTAGCACAGATACGCAGTATTTT. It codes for CASSPPVSASTDTQYF. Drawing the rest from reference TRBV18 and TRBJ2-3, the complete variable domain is NAGVMQNPRHLVRRRGQEARLRCSPMKGHSHVYWYRQLPEEGLKFMVYLQKENIIDESGMPKERFSAEFPKEGPSILRIQQVVRGDSAAYFCASSPPVSASTDTQYFGPGTRLTVL.

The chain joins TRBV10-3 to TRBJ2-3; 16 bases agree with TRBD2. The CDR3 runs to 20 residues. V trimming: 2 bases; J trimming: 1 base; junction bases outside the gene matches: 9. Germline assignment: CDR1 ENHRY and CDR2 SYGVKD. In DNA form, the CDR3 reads TGTGCCATCAGTGAGACCACCGGGACTAGCGGGAGGGCCGGCACAGATACGCAGTATTTT. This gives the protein CAISETTGTSGRAGTDTQYF.

The CDR3 DNA reads as TGTGCCAGCAGCTTATTTGGGGCAGGGGACGGCGAGCAGTACTTC. Its protein is CASSLFGAGDGEQYF. The chain combines TRBV11-1 with TRBJ2-7, with D tentatively TRBD1 (6 bases). Trimming took off 2 bases at V and 6 bases at J, with 17 bases between the two ends. Looked up from germline, CDR1 is SGHAT and CDR2 is FQDESV (reference sequence). The CDR3 loop spans 15 amino acids.

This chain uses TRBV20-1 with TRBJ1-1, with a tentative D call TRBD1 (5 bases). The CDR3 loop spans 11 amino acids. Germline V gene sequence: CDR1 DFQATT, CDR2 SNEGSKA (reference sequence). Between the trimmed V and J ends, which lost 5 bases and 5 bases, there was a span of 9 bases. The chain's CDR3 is CSAGGETEAFF. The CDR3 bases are TGCAGTGCTGGGGGGGAGACTGAAGCTTTCTTT.

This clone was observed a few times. The CDR3 DNA is TGTGCCAGCACCGGGGGACAGGGGAACTATGGCTACACCTTC. Translating it yields CASTGGQGNYGYTF. The rearrangement joins TRBV2 to TRBJ1-2, with 10 bases identical to TRBD1. Unmatched junction bases numbered 4, after V lost 7 bases and J lost 2 bases. The CDR3 contains 14 residues. Germline V gene sequence: CDR1 SNHLY, CDR2 FYNNEI.

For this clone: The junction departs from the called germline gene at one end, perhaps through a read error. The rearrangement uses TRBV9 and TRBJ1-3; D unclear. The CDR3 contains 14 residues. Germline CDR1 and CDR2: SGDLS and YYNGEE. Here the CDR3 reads CASSVIEGGNTIYF. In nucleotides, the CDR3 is TGCGCCAGCAGCGTAATAGAGGGCGGAAACACCATATATTTT. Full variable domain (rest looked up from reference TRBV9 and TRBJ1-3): DSGVTQTPKHLITATGQRVTLRCSPRSGDLSVYWYQQSLDQGLQFLIQYYNGEERAKGNILERFSAQQFPDLHSELNLSSLELGDSALYFCASSVIEGGNTIYFGEGSWLTVV.

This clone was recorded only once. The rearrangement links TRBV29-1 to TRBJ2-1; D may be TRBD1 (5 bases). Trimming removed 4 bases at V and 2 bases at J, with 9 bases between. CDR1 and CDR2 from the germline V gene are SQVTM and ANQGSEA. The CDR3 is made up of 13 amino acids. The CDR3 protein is CSVVRGTYNEQFF. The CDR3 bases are TGCAGCGTTGTAAGGGGCACCTACAATGAGCAGTTCTTC.

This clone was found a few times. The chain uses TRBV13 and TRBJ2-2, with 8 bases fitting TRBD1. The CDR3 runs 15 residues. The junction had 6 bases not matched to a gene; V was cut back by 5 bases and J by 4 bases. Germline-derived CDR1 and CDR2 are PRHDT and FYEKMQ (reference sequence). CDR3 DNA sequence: TGTGCCAGCAGCAGAGGACAGGGAGGCACCGGGGAGCTGTTTTTT. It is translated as CASSRGQGGTGELFF.

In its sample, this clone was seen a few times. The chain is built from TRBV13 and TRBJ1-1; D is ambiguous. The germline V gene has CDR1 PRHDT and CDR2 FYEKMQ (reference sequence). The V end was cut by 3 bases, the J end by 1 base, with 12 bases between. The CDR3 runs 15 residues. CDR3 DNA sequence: TGTGCCAGCAGCTTCGATGGACGGCAGAACACTGAAGCTTTCTTT. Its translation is CASSFDGRQNTEAFF.

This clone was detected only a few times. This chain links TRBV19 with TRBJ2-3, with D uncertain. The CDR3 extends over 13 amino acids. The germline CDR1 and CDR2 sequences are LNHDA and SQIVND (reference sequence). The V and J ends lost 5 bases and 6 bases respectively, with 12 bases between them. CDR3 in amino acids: CASSAWEGDTQYF. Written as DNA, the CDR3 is TGTGCCAGTAGTGCCTGGGAAGGGGATACGCAGTATTTT.

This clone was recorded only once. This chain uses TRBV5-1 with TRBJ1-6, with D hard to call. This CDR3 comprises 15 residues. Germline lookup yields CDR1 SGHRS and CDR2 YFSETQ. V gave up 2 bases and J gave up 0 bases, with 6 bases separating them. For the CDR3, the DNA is TGCGCCAGCAGCTTCGATAGCTCCTATAATTCACCCCTCCACTTT. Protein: CASSFDSSYNSPLHF.

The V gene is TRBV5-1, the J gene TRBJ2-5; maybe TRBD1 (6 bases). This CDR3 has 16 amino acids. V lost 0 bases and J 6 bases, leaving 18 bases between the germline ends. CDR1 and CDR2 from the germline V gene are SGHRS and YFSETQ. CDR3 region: CASSLGFSAGDKTQYF. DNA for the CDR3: TGCGCCAGCAGCTTGGGGTTTTCCGCAGGGGACAAGACCCAGTACTTC.